The source of this TCR beta chain is a study of blood T cell repertoires in COVID-19. In the original analysis: Researchers report that nucleated cell counts were estimated from reference gene primer amplification. Here immunoSEQ multiplex PCR was the method, and the copy in TCRdb shows in-frame clones only, minus some. V, J and clone size are those of that table, while D and trimming were read from the DNA. In the table there are around 190,000 clones, 75% to 85% of which are singletons. Enrolment of Seattle patients took place during active infection, and they were followed longitudinally. CDR3 size: 14 residues. V shed 4 bases, J shed 6 bases, and the junction held 6 bases outside the gene matches. In germline, CDR1 is MNHEY, CDR2 SVGAGI.

The sample comprised peripheral blood. This rearrangement joins TRBV6-5 to TRBJ2-1, with 7 bases aligning to TRBD1. The sequence was collected from a woman aged 40 to 50 with COVID-19, enrolled during active disease. CDR3 DNA sequence: TGTGCCAGCAGTTCGCCGGGACAGCCCAATGAGCAGTTCTTC. Its translation: CASSSPGQPNEQFF.